These 5 T cell receptor beta chains were sequenced from one sample in a study of T cell responses to AZD1222 COVID-19 vaccine. TCRdb's table, derived via immunoSEQ multiplex PCR, lists solely in-frame clones and lacks some. The sample records roughly 120,000 clones, 80% to 90% being singletons. This specimen consisted of peripheral blood, obtained on day 0 of AZD1222 vaccination. All receptors come from an adult in good health.

The chain links TRBV30 to TRBJ1-2, with 8 bases that match TRBD1. The CDR3 spans 14 residues. Germline V gene data show CDR1 as GTSNPN and CDR2 as SVGIG (reference sequence). V gave up 3 bases and J gave up 8 bases; unmatched junction bases: 11. CDR3 in amino acids: CAWSRDRTRVGYTF. CDR3 nucleotides: TGTGCCTGGAGCCGGGACAGGACACGCGTGGGCTACACCTTC.

This chain uses TRBV9 with TRBJ1-1, with 11 bases aligning to TRBD1. Germline values: CDR1 SGDLS, CDR2 YYNGEE. The CDR3 runs 17 residues. V was pared by 3 bases and J by 1 base, with 8 bases of the junction left unmatched. CDR3 sequence (DNA): TGTGCCAGCAGCGCGTCCCGGGACAGGGGGACGAACACTGAAGCTTTCTTT. This encodes CASSASRDRGTNTEAFF.

J is TRBJ1-1 and V is TRBV6-5; D gene unclear. This CDR3 is 13 amino acids long. V shed 6 bases and J shed 2 bases, with 10 bases lying between them. Germline assignment: CDR1 MNHEY and CDR2 SVGAGI. The CDR3 spells CASSPGENTEAFF. As DNA, the CDR3 is TGTGCCAGCAGCCCCGGCGAAAACACTGAAGCTTTCTTT.

The chain has TRBV30 and TRBJ1-5; TRBD1 aligns across 9 bases. V dropped 0 bases and J dropped 4; count of bases not matched to a gene: 7. This CDR3 has 16 residues. Germline loops: CDR1 GTSNPN, CDR2 SVGIG (reference sequence). The CDR3 loop is CAWSVPGDRENQPQHF. CDR3 DNA: TGTGCCTGGAGTGTACCCGGGGACAGGGAAAATCAGCCCCAGCATTTT.

V is TRBV7-9 and J is TRBJ2-3, with 9 bases aligning to TRBD1. This CDR3 has 15 residues. V lost 2 bases, J lost 4 bases, and 4 bases stayed unmatched. Per germline, CDR1 SEHNR and CDR2 FQNEAQ (reference sequence). CDR3 sequence reads: CASSLHTGGADTQYF. DNA for the CDR3: TGTGCCAGCAGCTTACATACAGGGGGCGCAGATACGCAGTATTTT.